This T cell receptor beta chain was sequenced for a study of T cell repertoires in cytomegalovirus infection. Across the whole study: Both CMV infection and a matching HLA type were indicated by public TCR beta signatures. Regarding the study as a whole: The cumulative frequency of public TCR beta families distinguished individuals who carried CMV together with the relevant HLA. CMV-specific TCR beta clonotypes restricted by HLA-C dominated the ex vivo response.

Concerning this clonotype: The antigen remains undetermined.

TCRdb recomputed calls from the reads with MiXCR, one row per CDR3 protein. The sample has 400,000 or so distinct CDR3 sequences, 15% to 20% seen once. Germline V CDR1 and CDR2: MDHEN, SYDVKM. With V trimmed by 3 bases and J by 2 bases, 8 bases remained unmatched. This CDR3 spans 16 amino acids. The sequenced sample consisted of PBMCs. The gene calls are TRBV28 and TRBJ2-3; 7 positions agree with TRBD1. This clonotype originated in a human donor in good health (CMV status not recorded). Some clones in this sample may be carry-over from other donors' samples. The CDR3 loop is CASSFEGTDDTDTQYF. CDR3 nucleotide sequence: TGTGCCAGCAGTTTCGAGGGGACAGACGACACAGATACGCAGTATTTT.